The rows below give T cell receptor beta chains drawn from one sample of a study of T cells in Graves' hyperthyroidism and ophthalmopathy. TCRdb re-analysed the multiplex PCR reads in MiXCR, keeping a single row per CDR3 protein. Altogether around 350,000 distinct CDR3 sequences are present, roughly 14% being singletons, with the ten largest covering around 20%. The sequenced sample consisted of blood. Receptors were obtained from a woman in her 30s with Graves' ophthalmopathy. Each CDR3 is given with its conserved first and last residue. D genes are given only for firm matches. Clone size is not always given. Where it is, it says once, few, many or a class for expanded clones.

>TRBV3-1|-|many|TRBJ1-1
CASSQPGRPGSAFF
TGTGCCAGCAGCCAACCGGGCCGCCCAGGATCAGCTTTCTTT
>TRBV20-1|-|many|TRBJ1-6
CSAMQIRRASGSPLHF
TGCAGTGCTATGCAAATCCGCCGGGCCTCGGGTTCACCCCTCCACTTT
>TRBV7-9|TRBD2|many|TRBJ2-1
CASSARAGLAGGLAEQFF
TGTGCCAGCAGCGCTAGGGCGGGACTAGCGGGGGGGCTCGCTGAGCAGTTCTTC
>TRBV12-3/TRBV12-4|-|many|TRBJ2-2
CASSPYGGGDTGELFF
TGTGCCAGCAGCCCCTATGGGGGAGGAGATACCGGGGAGCTGTTTTTT
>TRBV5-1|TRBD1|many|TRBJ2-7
CASSFSPGQGYEQYF
TGCGCCAGCAGCTTCAGCCCGGGACAGGGGTACGAGCAGTACTTC
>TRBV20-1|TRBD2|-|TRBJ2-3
CSAPPSGVRQRGDTQYF
TGCAGTGCACCCCCTAGCGGAGTAAGGCAACGTGGGGATACGCAGTATTTT
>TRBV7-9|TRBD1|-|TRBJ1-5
CASSPGTGKSNQPQHF
TGTGCCAGCAGCCCAGGGACAGGGAAGAGCAATCAGCCCCAGCATTTT
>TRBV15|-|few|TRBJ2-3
CATSPIKFKRTDTQYF
TGTGCCACCAGCCCTATTAAGTTTAAACGCACAGATACGCAGTATTTT
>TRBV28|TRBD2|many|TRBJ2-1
CASRSPTGLAGGLDNEQFF
TGTGCCAGCAGATCCCCCACAGGACTAGCGGGGGGGCTGGACAATGAGCAGTTCTTC
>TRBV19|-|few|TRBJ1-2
CASSISSSAYGYTF
TGTGCCAGTAGTATAAGTAGCAGCGCCTATGGCTACACCTTC
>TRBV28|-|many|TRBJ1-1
CASTITPSPPGWNTEAFF
TGTGCCAGCACCATTACCCCCTCCCCCCCAGGTTGGAACACTGAAGCTTTCTTT
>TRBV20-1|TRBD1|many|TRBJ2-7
CSATWGTGTYEQYF
TGCAGTGCTACGTGGGGGACAGGGACCTACGAGCAGTACTTC
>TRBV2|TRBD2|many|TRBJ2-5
CAMNTRGGQETQYF
TGTGCCATGAACACCCGCGGGGGCCAAGAGACCCAGTACTTC
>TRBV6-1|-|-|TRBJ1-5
CASTPGGKGQPQHF
TGTGCCAGCACCCCGGGAGGGAAAGGACAGCCCCAGCATTTT
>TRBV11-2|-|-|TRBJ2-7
CASSSLRSVFFGQYF
TGTGCCAGCAGCTCGCTACGGTCAGTATTTTTCGGGCAGTACTTC
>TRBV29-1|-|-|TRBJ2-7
CSVEGEVREQYF
TGCAGCGTTGAAGGGGAGGTCCGCGAGCAGTACTTC
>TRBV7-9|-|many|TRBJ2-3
CASSLDPPRTDTQYF
TGTGCCAGCAGCTTAGATCCGCCTCGCACAGATACGCAGTATTTT
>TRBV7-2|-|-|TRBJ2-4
CASSPSITRGEDIQYF
TGTGCCAGCAGCCCTTCGATTACCAGGGGGGAAGACATTCAGTACTTC
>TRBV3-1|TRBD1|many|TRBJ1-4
CASSQTGTGVGKLFF
TGTGCCAGCAGCCAAACCGGGACAGGGGTGGGGAAACTGTTTTTT
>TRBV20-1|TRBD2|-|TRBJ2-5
CSARGTSGGEETQYF
TGCAGTGCTAGGGGGACTAGCGGGGGGGAAGAGACCCAGTACTTC
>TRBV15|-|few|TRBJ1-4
CATSRGAATNEKLFF
TGTGCCACCAGCAGAGGGGCCGCAACTAATGAAAAACTGTTTTTT
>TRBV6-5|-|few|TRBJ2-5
CASSYSGQLQETQYF
TGTGCCAGCAGTTACTCAGGACAACTCCAAGAGACCCAGTACTTC
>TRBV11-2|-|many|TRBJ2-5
CASSLNAGLETQYF
TGTGCCAGCAGCTTGAATGCCGGGTTAGAGACCCAGTACTTC